This TCR beta chain was recorded in a study of blood T cell repertoires in COVID-19. Study-level background: Both acute and convalescent COVID-19 samples were obtained from the United States, Italy and Spain. T cells, B-cell-depleted T cells, or PBMCs supplied cDNA or gDNA.

Germline V gene data show CDR1 as MNHEY and CDR2 as SVGEGT. Trimming pared 6 bases from V and 2 bases from J, leaving 17 bases between. The CDR3 totals 15 residues. In the original analysis: The authors estimated nucleated cell counts from reference gene primer amplification. Sequenced by immunoSEQ multiplex PCR; TCRdb stores in-frame clones only, minus some. D and trimming come from the DNA, and the V and J calls and clone size come from that table. This sample has about 83,000 clones, with around 86% found just once. The receptor was derived from a man older than 75 with active or convalescent COVID-19. The sample comprised peripheral blood. The chain recombines TRBV6-2 or TRBV6-3 with TRBJ2-7; maybe TRBD2 (5 bases). CDR3 amino acids: CASSSLLGGPYEQYV. The CDR3 DNA is TGTGCCAGCAGCTCACTTCTCGGCGGGCCCTACGAGCAGTACGTC.